The following is a T cell receptor beta chain sequence with its context. No antigen is known for it. The V gene's germline CDR1 is MNHEY and CDR2 SVGAGI. CDR3 length equals 12 residues. V shed 8 bases and J shed 8 bases, with 13 bases lying between them. This specimen belongs to a study of T cell responses to AZD1222 COVID-19 vaccine. Whole-study results and caveats: Donors in the cohort were predominantly white British and more often female, and clonal diversity was possibly underestimated. Spike as a whole was targeted by vaccine-associated CD4 TCRs, dominant at 160-218 and 743-854. A reported finding is that nearly half of spike-specific TCRs target unmutated variant regions.

Using immunoSEQ multiplex PCR, the repertoire was profiled, and TCRdb retains in-frame clones only, with some absent. This repertoire shows 130,000 to 150,000 clones, 88% found once; its top ten account for roughly 3.5%. The J gene is TRBJ1-3, the V gene TRBV6-5; D not certain. This specimen was peripheral blood, taken on day 0 of MenACWY control vaccination. This receptor was identified in an adult in good health. The CDR3 nucleotides read TGTGCCAGCTCGTCTCAGCGGGACACCATATATTTT. Translated, it gives CASSSQRDTIYF.